This TCR beta chain was sequenced for a study of blood T cell repertoires in COVID-19. Study information: Sites across the United States, Italy and Spain contributed samples from acute and convalescent COVID-19.

Here immunoSEQ multiplex PCR was the method, and the copy in TCRdb shows in-frame clones only, minus some. The sample yields 170,000 or so clones, 60% to 80% seen once. This clonotype originated in a woman in her sixties or seventies with acute or convalescent COVID-19. Sequenced: peripheral blood.

CDR3 loop: CASSLLSELGDEQYF. CDR3 sequence (DNA): TGTGCCAGCAGTTTATTATCCGAGCTAGGAGACGAGCAGTACTTC. J is TRBJ2-7 and V is TRBV27; no reliable D call. The ends were cut back, 1 base at V and 5 bases at J, with 15 bases in the middle. Germline V gene data show CDR1 as MNHEY and CDR2 as SMNVEV (reference sequence). The CDR3 totals 15 residues.